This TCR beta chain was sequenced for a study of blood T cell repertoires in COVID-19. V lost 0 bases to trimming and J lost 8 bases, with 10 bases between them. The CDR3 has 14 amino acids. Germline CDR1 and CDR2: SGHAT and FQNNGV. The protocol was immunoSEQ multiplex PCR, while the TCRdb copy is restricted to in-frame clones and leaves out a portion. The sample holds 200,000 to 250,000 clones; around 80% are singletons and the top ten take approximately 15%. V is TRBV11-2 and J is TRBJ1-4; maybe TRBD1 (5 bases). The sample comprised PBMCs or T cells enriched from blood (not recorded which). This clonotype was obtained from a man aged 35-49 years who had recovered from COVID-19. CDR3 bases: TGTGCCAGCAGCTTAGAGGGGCGTGGAGAAAAACTGTTTTTT. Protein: CASSLEGRGEKLFF.